This is a list of T cell receptor beta chains from one sample in a study of T cells after yellow fever vaccination. In TCRdb, the 5' RACE reads were re-called with MiXCR into one record per CDR3 protein. Of about 510,000 distinct CDR3 sequences detected, about a fifth appear once; the ten largest clones hold about 17%. Material: PBMCs, obtained around 3 weeks after the first yellow fever vaccination. The receptors were gathered from a man aged 18 to 29 who received the YFV17D yellow fever vaccine. The CDR3 runs from the conserved cysteine through the conserved F or W. D genes are given only for firm matches. Clone size is stated in some rows and not others, as once, few, many or a class when expanded.

>few|TRBD2|TRBJ2-2|TRBV15
CATSSLSPGGADGELFF
TGTGCCACCAGCAGCCTAAGCCCCGGGGGGGCCGACGGGGAGCTGTTTTTT
>many|-|TRBJ2-7|TRBV28
CASSSRVPYEQYF
TGTGCCAGCAGTTCCAGGGTCCCCTACGAGCAGTACTTC
>-|-|TRBJ2-2|TRBV25-1
CASSEGGRNTGELFF
TGTGCCAGCAGTGAAGGGGGCAGAAACACCGGGGAGCTGTTTTTT
>-|-|TRBJ2-5|TRBV20-1
CSADSGVTPEETQYF
TGCAGTGCTGACTCCGGAGTAACCCCTGAAGAGACCCAGTACTTC
>many|-|TRBJ1-5|TRBV7-8
CASSPQGRVNQPQHF
TGTGCCAGCAGCCCCCAGGGCAGAGTCAATCAGCCCCAGCATTTT
>many|-|TRBJ2-5|TRBV28
CASSFTETQYF
TGTGCCAGCAGTTTCACCGAGACCCAGTACTTC
>-|-|TRBJ1-1|TRBV15
CATSRDSGEAFF
TGTGCCACCAGCAGAGATTCGGGTGAAGCTTTCTTT
>-|-|TRBJ2-2|TRBV20-1
CSASAPRSTLGELFF
TGCAGTGCTTCCGCGCCAAGGTCGACTTTGGGGGAGCTGTTTTTT
>-|-|TRBJ2-2|TRBV11-2
CASSFMADTGELFF
TGTGCCAGCAGCTTTATGGCCGACACCGGGGAGCTGTTTTTT
>-|-|TRBJ2-7|TRBV6-5
CASSYRGWTYEQYF
TGTGCCAGCAGTTACAGGGGATGGACCTACGAGCAGTACTTC
>-|-|TRBJ2-3|TRBV6-2/TRBV6-3
CASRARTDTQYF
TGTGCCAGCAGGGCCCGCACAGATACGCAGTATTTT
>few|-|TRBJ2-3|TRBV7-9
CASSLTLGPDTQYF
TGTGCCAGCAGCTTAACTCTAGGTCCAGATACGCAGTATTTT
>many|-|TRBJ1-1|TRBV5-5
CASSLDLDRRFSAFF
TGTGCCAGCAGCTTGGACTTAGACAGGAGGTTTAGTGCTTTCTTT
>once|-|TRBJ2-6|TRBV3-1
CASSQDRFSGANVLTF
TGTGCCAGCAGCCAAGATCGCTTTTCTGGGGCCAACGTCCTGACTTTC
>few|TRBD2|TRBJ2-1|TRBV6-1
CASSEEGGGYNEQFF
TGTGCCAGCAGTGAAGAAGGCGGGGGCTACAATGAGCAGTTCTTC
>few|TRBD1|TRBJ1-5|TRBV20-1
CSARSVRQGGSPQHF
TGCAGTGCCAGGTCCGTGAGACAGGGGGGTTCGCCCCAGCATTTT
>-|TRBD1|TRBJ2-5|TRBV6-2/TRBV6-3
CASSTRDRGGETQYF
TGTGCCAGCAGTACCCGGGACAGGGGAGGCGAGACCCAGTACTTC
>few|TRBD2|TRBJ2-3|TRBV9
CASSSPTSGDTDTQYF
TGTGCCAGCAGCTCCCCGACTAGCGGGGACACAGATACGCAGTATTTT
>few|-|TRBJ2-5|TRBV10-3
CAISNPLETQYF
TGTGCCATCAGTAACCCTCTGGAGACCCAGTACTTC
>-|-|TRBJ2-2|TRBV7-3
CASSLKGRANTGELFF
TGTGCCAGCAGCTTAAAGGGCAGGGCCAACACCGGGGAGCTGTTTTTT
>-|-|TRBJ2-2|TRBV25-1
CASRNRDTGELFF
TGTGCCAGCAGGAACCGGGACACCGGGGAGCTGTTTTTT
>-|TRBD1|TRBJ2-1|TRBV5-5
CASSQPDRGDYEQFF
TGTGCCAGCAGCCAACCTGACAGGGGAGACTATGAGCAGTTCTTC
>few|TRBD2|TRBJ2-3|TRBV7-2
CASSVGGAVTDTQYF
TGTGCCAGCAGCGTCGGGGGGGCCGTCACAGATACGCAGTATTTT
>few|-|TRBJ1-1|TRBV6-5
CASSYSSIGLGDMNTEAFF
TGTGCCAGCAGTTACTCGAGTATAGGGCTTGGAGACATGAACACTGAAGCTTTCTTT
>once|-|TRBJ1-4|TRBV6-1
CASSRADGEKLFF
TGTGCCAGCAGTCGGGCTGATGGAGAAAAACTGTTTTTT
>many|TRBD2|TRBJ2-1|TRBV12-3/TRBV12-4
CASSLPQAGGPHEQFF
TGTGCCAGCAGTTTACCCCAAGCGGGGGGGCCCCATGAGCAGTTCTTC
>many|TRBD1|TRBJ2-7|TRBV5-1
CASSPGQRGGEQYF
TGCGCCAGCAGCCCGGGACAGAGAGGGGGCGAGCAGTACTTC
>-|-|TRBJ2-5|TRBV12-3/TRBV12-4
CASSSSGFQETQYF
TGTGCCAGCAGTTCAAGCGGGTTTCAAGAGACCCAGTACTTC
>-|-|TRBJ1-4|TRBV7-9
CASSATGPTNEKLFF
TGTGCCAGCAGCGCCACAGGACCAACTAATGAAAAACTGTTTTTT
>-|TRBD1|TRBJ2-2|TRBV12-3/TRBV12-4
CASRETGVTGELFF
TGTGCCAGCAGGGAGACAGGGGTCACCGGGGAGCTGTTTTTT
>-|-|TRBJ1-1|TRBV6-5
CASTNPGTEAFF
TGTGCCAGCACGAACCCAGGAACTGAAGCTTTCTTT
>-|TRBD2|TRBJ2-3|TRBV18
CASSPLLPDGGSTDTQYF
TGTGCCAGCTCACCACTTCTCCCGGACGGGGGGAGTACAGATACGCAGTATTTT
>-|-|TRBJ2-1|TRBV7-6
CASSRRGRGIYNEQFF
TGTGCCAGCAGTCGGAGGGGGAGGGGGATTTACAATGAGCAGTTCTTC
>-|-|TRBJ1-6|TRBV5-5
CASSTHPGLGYSPLHF
TGTGCCAGCAGCACACATCCGGGACTGGGTTATTCACCCCTCCACTTT
>few|TRBD1|TRBJ1-1|TRBV7-2
CASSARQGAEAFF
TGTGCCAGCAGCGCACGACAGGGGGCTGAAGCTTTCTTT
>-|-|TRBJ1-3|TRBV4-3
CASSQERGDRLSGNTIYF
TGCGCCAGCAGCCAAGAGAGAGGGGACCGACTCTCTGGAAACACCATATATTTT